The sequence of this TCR beta chain was determined in a study of T cell responses to AZD1222 COVID-19 vaccine. Study-wide points: Elevations in Spike-specific TCR breadth and depth followed administration of two AZD1222 doses. White British ancestry dominated among donors, who included more females, and clonal diversity was possibly underestimated. Sampling that yielded the repertoires occurred only after the peak T cell response.

Germline V gene sequence: CDR1 SGDLS, CDR2 YYNGEE. This CDR3 comprises 15 residues. The V segment lost 3 bases and the J segment 2 bases; nucleotides outside the gene matches: 7. The table came from immunoSEQ multiplex PCR; TCRdb's copy has only in-frame clones and leaves some out. The sample has about 150,000 clones; 75% to 95% are singletons. As for this clone: Its matching antigen is unknown.

The TCR sequence derives from an adult in good health. The sample was peripheral blood, taken on day 0 of AZD1222 vaccination. The J gene is TRBJ2-7, the V gene TRBV9, with 8 bases that match TRBD1. CDR3 sequence (DNA): TGTGCCAGCAGCGCGAATGACAGGGGAACCTACGAGCAGTACTTC. This encodes CASSANDRGTYEQYF.